A selection of T cell receptor beta chains follows, all from one sample in a study of blood T cell repertoires in COVID-19. The method was immunoSEQ multiplex PCR; TCRdb's version includes in-frame clones alone and lacks a portion of them. The sample yields 150,000 to 200,000 clones, around 90% seen once. The sequencing sample was made of peripheral blood. Receptor source: a human donor in a cohort sampled during active COVID-19. Both conserved end residues are part of each CDR3.

v_gene	j_gene	CDR3aa
TRBV28	TRBJ1-1	CASSFPGEVTEAFF
TRBV5-6	TRBJ1-2	CASSSPGTGDSNYGYTF
TRBV19	TRBJ1-2	CASGPRDTSGYGYTF
TRBV2	TRBJ1-5	CASCGSHSNQPQHF
TRBV9	TRBJ2-7	CASSVAGIGDEQYF
TRBV6-1	TRBJ2-1	CASSEAPQLGEQFF
TRBV12-3/TRBV12-4	TRBJ2-7	CASSPFFYEQYF
TRBV5-1	TRBJ1-1	CASSSHGQFTEAFF
TRBV20-1	TRBJ2-5	CSASWRVAVETQYF
TRBV27	TRBJ2-7	CASSFNPTGSYEQYF
TRBV30	TRBJ2-3	CAWSVRQGPTDTQYF
TRBV5-4	TRBJ2-5	CASSPRGGLGETQYF
TRBV19	TRBJ2-6	CASSIDLSGVRRSGANVLTF
TRBV19	TRBJ2-1	CASSTQGGSYNEQFF
TRBV5-1	TRBJ2-7	CASSLTQGASYEQYF
TRBV19	TRBJ1-1	CAIHRDTEAFF
TRBV2	TRBJ2-1	CASRLLAGEQFF
TRBV6-5	TRBJ2-1	CASSLAGAEQFF
TRBV30	TRBJ2-7	CAWSPHSSGEQYF
TRBV10-3	TRBJ2-5	CAISVSGGEETQYF